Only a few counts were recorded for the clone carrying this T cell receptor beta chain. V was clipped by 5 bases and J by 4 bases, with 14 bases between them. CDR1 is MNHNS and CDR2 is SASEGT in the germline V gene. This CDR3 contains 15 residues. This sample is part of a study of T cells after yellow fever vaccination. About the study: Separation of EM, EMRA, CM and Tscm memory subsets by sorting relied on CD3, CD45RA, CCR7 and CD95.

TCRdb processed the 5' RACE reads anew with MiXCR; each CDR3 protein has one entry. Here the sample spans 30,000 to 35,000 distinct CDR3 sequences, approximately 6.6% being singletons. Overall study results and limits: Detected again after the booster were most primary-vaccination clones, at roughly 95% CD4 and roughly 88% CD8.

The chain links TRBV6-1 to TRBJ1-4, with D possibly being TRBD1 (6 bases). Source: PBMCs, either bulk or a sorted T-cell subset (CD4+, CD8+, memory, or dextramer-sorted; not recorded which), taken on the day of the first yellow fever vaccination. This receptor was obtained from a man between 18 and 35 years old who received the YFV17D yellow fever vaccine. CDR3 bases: TGTGCCAGCAGTACCCCGACAGGTGGTAATGAAAAACTGTTTTTT. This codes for CASSTPTGGNEKLFF.